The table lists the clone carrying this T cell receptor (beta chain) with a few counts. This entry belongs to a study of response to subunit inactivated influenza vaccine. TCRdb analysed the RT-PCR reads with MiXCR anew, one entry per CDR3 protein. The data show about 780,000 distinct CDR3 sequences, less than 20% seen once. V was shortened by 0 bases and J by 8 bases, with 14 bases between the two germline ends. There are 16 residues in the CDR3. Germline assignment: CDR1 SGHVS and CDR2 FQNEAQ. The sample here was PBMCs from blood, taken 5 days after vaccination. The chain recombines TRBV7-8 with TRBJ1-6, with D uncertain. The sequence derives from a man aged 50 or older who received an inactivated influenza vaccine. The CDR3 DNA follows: TGTGCCAGCAGCTTAGCACCCCGAGGCACGGATTCACCCCTCCACTTT. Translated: CASSLAPRGTDSPLHF.